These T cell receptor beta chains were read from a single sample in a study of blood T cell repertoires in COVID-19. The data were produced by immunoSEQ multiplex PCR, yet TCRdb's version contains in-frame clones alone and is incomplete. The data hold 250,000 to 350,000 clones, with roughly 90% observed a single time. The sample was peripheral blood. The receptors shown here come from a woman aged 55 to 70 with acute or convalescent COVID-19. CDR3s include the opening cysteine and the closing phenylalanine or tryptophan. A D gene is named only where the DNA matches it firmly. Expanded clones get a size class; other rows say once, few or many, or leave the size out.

CDR3 DNA: TGTGCCAGCAGCTCGTATAGCGGGGTTGAGCAGTTCTTC; CDR3 protein: CASSSYSGVEQFF; clone size: NA; D gene: TRBD2; J gene: TRBJ2-1; V gene: TRBV7-2
CDR3 DNA: TGCGCCAGCAGCTTGGCGGGGACACTTAGCACAGATACGCAGTATTTT; CDR3 protein: CASSLAGTLSTDTQYF; clone size: NA; D gene: NA; J gene: TRBJ2-3; V gene: TRBV5-1
CDR3 DNA: TGTGCCAGCAGCTTAGAAGCTAGCGGGACCTACGAGCAGTACTTC; CDR3 protein: CASSLEASGTYEQYF; clone size: NA; D gene: TRBD2; J gene: TRBJ2-7; V gene: TRBV7-9
CDR3 DNA: TGTGCCAGCAGCCAAGATCCATCAAGTCCTCCCCGGGAAAAACTGTTTTTT; CDR3 protein: CASSQDPSSPPREKLFF; clone size: NA; D gene: NA; J gene: TRBJ1-4; V gene: TRBV4-2
CDR3 DNA: TGTGCCAGCAGAAATACAGGGGTCGAGCAGTACTTC; CDR3 protein: CASRNTGVEQYF; clone size: NA; D gene: TRBD1; J gene: TRBJ2-7; V gene: TRBV6-5
CDR3 DNA: TGCAGCGTAGTAACGGCGGGACTAGCGATCTCCTACGAGCAGTACTTC; CDR3 protein: CSVVTAGLAISYEQYF; clone size: NA; D gene: TRBD2; J gene: TRBJ2-7; V gene: TRBV29-1
CDR3 DNA: TGCGCCAGCTCCCGAGAGGGTTCCGGAAACACCATATATTTT; CDR3 protein: CASSREGSGNTIYF; clone size: once; D gene: NA; J gene: TRBJ1-3; V gene: TRBV5-1
CDR3 DNA: TGTGCCAGCAGCTTGGCAGGGGCGGGGGGCGCAGATACGCAGTATTTT; CDR3 protein: CASSLAGAGGADTQYF; clone size: NA; D gene: TRBD2; J gene: TRBJ2-3; V gene: TRBV5-4
CDR3 DNA: TGTGCCAGCAGCTTAGTCGGGAGGACAGATACGCAGTATTTT; CDR3 protein: CASSLVGRTDTQYF; clone size: NA; D gene: TRBD2; J gene: TRBJ2-3; V gene: TRBV7-2
CDR3 DNA: TGTGCCAGCAGCCAAGATGGGACTAGAGGTGAAAACGAGCAGTACTTC; CDR3 protein: CASSQDGTRGENEQYF; clone size: NA; D gene: TRBD2; J gene: TRBJ2-7; V gene: TRBV3-1/TRBV3-2
CDR3 DNA: TGTGCCAGCAGCTTCAATCCCTCTGGGGCCAACGTCCTGACTTTC; CDR3 protein: CASSFNPSGANVLTF; clone size: NA; D gene: NA; J gene: TRBJ2-6; V gene: TRBV11-2
CDR3 DNA: TGTGCCAGCAGCTTAGATCCCCAGGGGTCCCCTGGAAACACCATATATTTT; CDR3 protein: CASSLDPQGSPGNTIYF; clone size: once; D gene: NA; J gene: TRBJ1-3; V gene: TRBV7-8
CDR3 DNA: TGTGCCAGCAGCTCTTTGACAGGGCCTAACTATGGCTACACCTTC; CDR3 protein: CASSSLTGPNYGYTF; clone size: once; D gene: TRBD1; J gene: TRBJ1-2; V gene: TRBV5-6
CDR3 DNA: TGCAGCGTTAAGACAAGTAACTATGGCTACACCTTC; CDR3 protein: CSVKTSNYGYTF; clone size: NA; D gene: NA; J gene: TRBJ1-2; V gene: TRBV29-1
CDR3 DNA: TGTGCCAGCAGTGCTATTTACGAGCAGTACTTC; CDR3 protein: CASSAIYEQYF; clone size: NA; D gene: NA; J gene: TRBJ2-7; V gene: TRBV28
CDR3 DNA: TGTGCCAGCAGTTACTCGAGAGGCGGGAGCCCTTACGAGCAGTACTTC; CDR3 protein: CASSYSRGGSPYEQYF; clone size: few; D gene: TRBD2; J gene: TRBJ2-7; V gene: TRBV6-5
CDR3 DNA: TGTGCCAGCAGTTTACGACAGGGGAATTCACCCCTCCACTTT; CDR3 protein: CASSLRQGNSPLHF; clone size: NA; D gene: TRBD1; J gene: TRBJ1-6; V gene: TRBV27
CDR3 DNA: TGTGCCAGCAGTACCCGACAGGGGTCCTGGGCCAACGTCCTGACTTTC; CDR3 protein: CASSTRQGSWANVLTF; clone size: NA; D gene: TRBD1; J gene: TRBJ2-6; V gene: TRBV27
CDR3 DNA: TGTGCCAGCAGCGTAGGAGGGGGCCAAGGGCAGGGCCCAAACACTGAAGCTTTCTTT; CDR3 protein: CASSVGGGQGQGPNTEAFF; clone size: NA; D gene: TRBD1; J gene: TRBJ1-1; V gene: TRBV9
CDR3 DNA: TGTGCCAGCAGTTTACAGGGGGCTAAGTACTTC; CDR3 protein: CASSLQGAKYF; clone size: once; D gene: TRBD1; J gene: TRBJ2-5; V gene: TRBV28
CDR3 DNA: TGTGCCAGCAGTTTCCGCGACAGGGGTGGGGAAAAACTGTTTTTT; CDR3 protein: CASSFRDRGGEKLFF; clone size: NA; D gene: TRBD1; J gene: TRBJ1-4; V gene: TRBV28
CDR3 DNA: TGCGCCAGCAGCGGAGGGACAGGGGTCTACAATGAGCAGTTCTTC; CDR3 protein: CASSGGTGVYNEQFF; clone size: once; D gene: TRBD1; J gene: TRBJ2-1; V gene: TRBV5-1
CDR3 DNA: TGTGCCAGCAGCCTGACCGTTAGCCGCTCCTATAATTCACCCCTCCACTTT; CDR3 protein: CASSLTVSRSYNSPLHF; clone size: NA; D gene: NA; J gene: TRBJ1-6; V gene: TRBV7-9
CDR3 DNA: TGCGCCAGCAGCCAGCAAATCGCAGATACTAAAGCTTTCTTT; CDR3 protein: CASSQQIADTKAFF; clone size: few; D gene: NA; J gene: TRBJ1-1; V gene: TRBV4-1
CDR3 DNA: TGTGCCAGCAGTGACCAGCCGGCGGGAAATGAAAAACTGTTTTTT; CDR3 protein: CASSDQPAGNEKLFF; clone size: NA; D gene: NA; J gene: TRBJ1-4; V gene: TRBV2
CDR3 DNA: TGTGCCAGTAGCCCCGCCAGGACTACTACCTATCAGCCCCAGCATTTT; CDR3 protein: CASSPARTTTYQPQHF; clone size: NA; D gene: NA; J gene: TRBJ1-5; V gene: TRBV19
CDR3 DNA: TGTGCCAGCAGTAGGACTCACGGCTACACCTTC; CDR3 protein: CASSRTHGYTF; clone size: NA; D gene: NA; J gene: TRBJ1-2; V gene: TRBV28
CDR3 DNA: TGTGCCAGCTCACTACGGGGAGGAGCTTTCTTT; CDR3 protein: CASSLRGGAFF; clone size: NA; D gene: NA; J gene: TRBJ1-1; V gene: TRBV18
CDR3 DNA: TGTGCCAGCAGTTACTCGGTCAGGAACTATGGCTACACCTTC; CDR3 protein: CASSYSVRNYGYTF; clone size: NA; D gene: NA; J gene: TRBJ1-2; V gene: TRBV6-2/TRBV6-3
CDR3 DNA: TGTGCCAGCAGCCTAGCGGGGGGTAACACCGGGGAGCTGTTTTTT; CDR3 protein: CASSLAGGNTGELFF; clone size: few; D gene: TRBD2; J gene: TRBJ2-2; V gene: TRBV2
CDR3 DNA: TGTGCCAGCAGCCAGAGACAGGGTGAAGCTTTCTTT; CDR3 protein: CASSQRQGEAFF; clone size: NA; D gene: TRBD1; J gene: TRBJ1-1; V gene: TRBV28
CDR3 DNA: TGCGCCAGCAGCTTGGCGGGGCGGGGTCAAAATGAAAAACTGTTTTTT; CDR3 protein: CASSLAGRGQNEKLFF; clone size: NA; D gene: NA; J gene: TRBJ1-4; V gene: TRBV5-1
CDR3 DNA: TGTGCCAGCAGTGTTACAGGGAACTCCTACGAGCAGTACTTC; CDR3 protein: CASSVTGNSYEQYF; clone size: NA; D gene: NA; J gene: TRBJ2-7; V gene: TRBV2
CDR3 DNA: TGTGCCAGCCAACCATCGCGGGGGGCCACCTACGAGCAGTACTTC; CDR3 protein: CASQPSRGATYEQYF; clone size: NA; D gene: TRBD2; J gene: TRBJ2-7; V gene: TRBV27
CDR3 DNA: TGTGCCAGCAGCGCTTCCGGGACTAGCGGGAAGAATGAGCAGTTCTTC; CDR3 protein: CASSASGTSGKNEQFF; clone size: NA; D gene: TRBD2; J gene: TRBJ2-1; V gene: TRBV11-1
CDR3 DNA: TGTGCCTCTACTAGCGGGGGCACAGATACGCAGTATTTT; CDR3 protein: CASTSGGTDTQYF; clone size: NA; D gene: TRBD2; J gene: TRBJ2-3; V gene: TRBV24-1
CDR3 DNA: TGTGCCAGCAGTCTCTCGGGTCTCAGCCCAGGGGAGACCCAGTACTTC; CDR3 protein: CASSLSGLSPGETQYF; clone size: NA; D gene: NA; J gene: TRBJ2-5; V gene: TRBV25-1
CDR3 DNA: TGCGCCAGCAGCCAAGGGACAGCCCGCTCCTATAATTCACCCCTCCACTTT; CDR3 protein: CASSQGTARSYNSPLHF; clone size: NA; D gene: NA; J gene: TRBJ1-6; V gene: TRBV4-1
CDR3 DNA: TGTGCCAGCTCACCAATGGTCGGAGGGAGGTCTGAAAAACTGTTTTTT; CDR3 protein: CASSPMVGGRSEKLFF; clone size: NA; D gene: NA; J gene: TRBJ1-4; V gene: TRBV18
CDR3 DNA: TGTGCCAGTAGTATTCTACAGGTCTCCTACAATGAGCAGTTCTTC; CDR3 protein: CASSILQVSYNEQFF; clone size: NA; D gene: NA; J gene: TRBJ2-1; V gene: TRBV19
CDR3 DNA: TGCGCCAGCAGCCAAGATGGAGGGATTTGGGGTGAAAAACTGTTTTTT; CDR3 protein: CASSQDGGIWGEKLFF; clone size: NA; D gene: NA; J gene: TRBJ1-4; V gene: TRBV4-3
CDR3 DNA: TGTGCCAGCAGCGTGGGACAGGGCGCCTATGGCTACACCTTC; CDR3 protein: CASSVGQGAYGYTF; clone size: NA; D gene: TRBD1; J gene: TRBJ1-2; V gene: TRBV9
CDR3 DNA: TGCGCCAGCAGCTCCGGGACAGCCGTAGCTTTCTTT; CDR3 protein: CASSSGTAVAFF; clone size: NA; D gene: TRBD1; J gene: TRBJ1-1; V gene: TRBV5-1
CDR3 DNA: TGTGCCAGCAGCCAAATCGGAGAGACCCAGTACTTC; CDR3 protein: CASSQIGETQYF; clone size: NA; D gene: NA; J gene: TRBJ2-5; V gene: TRBV2
CDR3 DNA: TGTGCCAGTAGTATAGGGCAGGGTACGAATTCACCCCTCCACTTT; CDR3 protein: CASSIGQGTNSPLHF; clone size: NA; D gene: NA; J gene: TRBJ1-6; V gene: TRBV19
CDR3 DNA: TGTGCCAGCAGCTACAAAAAATCACGGGACAGGGGTCACGGGGAGCTGTTTTTT; CDR3 protein: CASSYKKSRDRGHGELFF; clone size: NA; D gene: TRBD1; J gene: TRBJ2-2; V gene: TRBV3-1/TRBV3-2
CDR3 DNA: TGTGCCAGCAGTCGTAGCGGGAGCGCCTACAATGAGCAGTTCTTC; CDR3 protein: CASSRSGSAYNEQFF; clone size: NA; D gene: TRBD2; J gene: TRBJ2-1; V gene: TRBV28
CDR3 DNA: TGTGCCTGGAGTCCCTCAGGGAATCAGCCCCAGCATTTT; CDR3 protein: CAWSPSGNQPQHF; clone size: NA; D gene: NA; J gene: TRBJ1-5; V gene: TRBV30
CDR3 DNA: TGCGCCAGCAGGCGGGGCGGGAACACCGGGGAGCTGTTTTTT; CDR3 protein: CASRRGGNTGELFF; clone size: NA; D gene: NA; J gene: TRBJ2-2; V gene: TRBV5-1
CDR3 DNA: TGTGCCAGCAGGTATACAGATACGCAGTATTTT; CDR3 protein: CASRYTDTQYF; clone size: NA; D gene: NA; J gene: TRBJ2-3; V gene: TRBV28
CDR3 DNA: TGTGCCAGCAGCTTGGGACTCGTGGCTAATTCACCCCTCCACTTT; CDR3 protein: CASSLGLVANSPLHF; clone size: NA; D gene: NA; J gene: TRBJ1-6; V gene: TRBV3-1/TRBV3-2
CDR3 DNA: TGTGCCAGTAGAGAGAGGGTCACCGGGGAGCTGTTTTTT; CDR3 protein: CASRERVTGELFF; clone size: NA; D gene: NA; J gene: TRBJ2-2; V gene: TRBV3-1/TRBV3-2
CDR3 DNA: TGTGCCAGTAGCATTTTGGGGTTAGGGGTCGGAACTAATGAAAAACTGTTTTTT; CDR3 protein: CASSILGLGVGTNEKLFF; clone size: NA; D gene: NA; J gene: TRBJ1-4; V gene: TRBV19
CDR3 DNA: TGTGCCAGCAGTTTATCGGGACAGGGGGTAGGTAATTCACCCCTCCACTTT; CDR3 protein: CASSLSGQGVGNSPLHF; clone size: NA; D gene: TRBD1; J gene: TRBJ1-6; V gene: TRBV28
CDR3 DNA: TGTGCCAGCAGTTTCCAGGGTAGCACTGAAGCTTTCTTT; CDR3 protein: CASSFQGSTEAFF; clone size: NA; D gene: NA; J gene: TRBJ1-1; V gene: TRBV27
CDR3 DNA: TGCGCCAGCAGCTTGGAAATTAGCGGAGGAAACACAGATACGCAGTATTTT; CDR3 protein: CASSLEISGGNTDTQYF; clone size: NA; D gene: NA; J gene: TRBJ2-3; V gene: TRBV5-1
CDR3 DNA: TGTGCCAGCAGGTTATCTAGCGGGGGACCGTTGTATACGCAGTATTTT; CDR3 protein: CASRLSSGGPLYTQYF; clone size: NA; D gene: TRBD2; J gene: TRBJ2-3; V gene: TRBV2
CDR3 DNA: TGTGCCAGCAGCCAAGGGGGGCTTCCTTCCACAGATACGCAGTATTTT; CDR3 protein: CASSQGGLPSTDTQYF; clone size: NA; D gene: NA; J gene: TRBJ2-3; V gene: TRBV3-1/TRBV3-2
CDR3 DNA: TGTGCCAGCTCTCCGGGTTCTGACCCGACCTCGCGCGGGGCTTTCTTT; CDR3 protein: CASSPGSDPTSRGAFF; clone size: NA; D gene: NA; J gene: TRBJ1-1; V gene: TRBV18
CDR3 DNA: TGCAGCGTTGAGGTAACAGGGGGAAAAGAGACCCAGTACTTC; CDR3 protein: CSVEVTGGKETQYF; clone size: NA; D gene: TRBD1; J gene: TRBJ2-5; V gene: TRBV29-1